Below, 30 T cell receptor beta chains from the same sample are listed, as sequenced in a study of response to subunit inactivated influenza vaccine. MiXCR, applied by TCRdb to the RT-PCR reads, yields one record per CDR3 protein. Altogether roughly 780,000 distinct CDR3 sequences are present, under 20% being singletons, with the ten largest covering approximately 10%. This material consisted of PBMCs from blood, taken roughly 5 days after vaccination. These receptors were collected from a man aged 45-65 years who received an inactivated influenza vaccine.

The chain uses TRBV13 and TRBJ2-7, with D possibly being TRBD1 or TRBD2 (5 bases each). CDR3 length: 15 residues. Germline CDR1 PRHDT, CDR2 FYEKMQ (reference sequence). V lost 1 base and J 0 bases, leaving 10 bases between the germline ends. This CDR3 is CASSLERGVSYEQYF. As DNA, the CDR3 is TGTGCCAGCAGCTTAGAAAGAGGGGTCTCCTACGAGCAGTACTTC.

This rearrangement joins TRBV6-2 or TRBV6-3 to TRBJ2-1, with 14 positions matching TRBD2. The trim removed 4 bases at V and 5 bases at J, leaving 7 bases unmatched. The length of the CDR3 is 17 residues. Germline lookup yields CDR1 MNHEY and CDR2 SVGEGT. The CDR3 coding sequence is TGTGCCAGCAGTTCGACCGGACTAGCGGGGGGCAACAATGAGCAGTTCTTC. It translates to CASSSTGLAGGNNEQFF.

This clonotype came up once. The chain joins TRBV28 to TRBJ2-3; no firm D call. The CDR3 sequence is 14 residues long. Germline V gives CDR1 MDHEN, CDR2 SYDVKM. Trimming pared 1 base from V and 8 bases from J, leaving 13 bases between. The CDR3 sequence is CASSLSSLLGTQYF. The CDR3 nucleotides are TGTGCCAGCAGTTTATCGAGCCTCTTAGGTACGCAGTATTTT.

This clonotype was seen a few times. The rearrangement joins TRBV10-3 to TRBJ2-6; D may be TRBD1 or TRBD2 (5 bases each). This CDR3 has 17 amino acids. From germline, CDR1 is ENHRY and CDR2 SYGVKD. The V gene lost 6 bases and the J gene lost 0 bases, with 15 bases spanning the gap. CDR3 protein: CAISQGELFSGANVLTF. The CDR3 nucleotides read TGTGCCATCAGCCAGGGAGAGTTATTCTCTGGGGCCAACGTCCTGACTTTC.

J is TRBJ1-2 and V is TRBV10-3; D is perhaps TRBD1 (6 bases). The V and J ends lost 2 bases and 6 bases respectively, with 7 bases between them. The CDR3 loop spans 12 amino acids. From germline, CDR1 is ENHRY and CDR2 SYGVKD. CDR3 in DNA: TGTGCCATCAGTGAGAACAGGGATGGCTACACCTTC. Encoded protein: CAISENRDGYTF.

This chain connects TRBV15 to TRBJ1-2; D is unclear. Trimming cost V 0 bases and J 0 bases, with 8 bases left between them. Germline CDR1 and CDR2: LNHNV and YYDKDF (reference sequence). The CDR3 spans 15 residues. CDR3 DNA: TGTGCCACCAGCAGAGATGTTGCTACTAACTATGGCTACACCTTC. It codes for CATSRDVATNYGYTF.

This sequence joins TRBV7-9 and TRBJ1-3; the D gene is possibly TRBD1 (6 bases). Trimming took 5 bases from V and 10 from J, leaving 12 bases between them. The germline V gene encodes CDR1 SEHNR and CDR2 FQNEAQ (reference sequence). The CDR3 sequence is 12 residues long. This CDR3 reads CASSRQDSTIYF. As DNA, the CDR3 is TGTGCCAGCAGCCGACAGGATTCGACCATATATTTT.

The CDR3 protein is CASSQDRGRPQHF. CDR3 in DNA: TGTGCCAGCAGTCAAGACAGGGGGAGGCCCCAGCATTTT. The rearrangement links TRBV6-1 to TRBJ1-5; 9 bases are a match to TRBD1. The CDR3 is 13 amino acids. Looked up from germline, CDR1 is MNHNS and CDR2 is SASEGT. J gave up 9 bases and V 5 bases, and 5 bases lay outside the gene matches.

This chain joins TRBV10-3 and TRBJ2-7, with D possibly being TRBD1 or TRBD2 (5 bases each). Germline assignment: CDR1 ENHRY and CDR2 SYGVKD. This CDR3 has 13 amino acids. With 7 bases removed from V and 5 bases from J, the gap between germline ends came to 15 bases. The DNA of the CDR3 is TGTGCCATCACCCGAGAGCGAGGGGACGAGCAGTACTTC. It translates to CAITRERGDEQYF.

The V and J genes are TRBV7-3 and TRBJ2-5; the D gene is possibly TRBD1 (6 bases). V gave up 3 bases and J gave up 5 bases, with 16 bases separating them. CDR1 SGHTA and CDR2 FQGTGA come from the germline V gene. This CDR3 comprises 15 residues. CDR3 loop: CASSFAPGVGETQYF. The CDR3 nucleotides read TGTGCCAGCAGCTTTGCCCCAGGGGTCGGGGAGACCCAGTACTTC.

There are a few counts of this clonotype. The rearrangement uses TRBV25-1 and TRBJ2-1, with 12 bases that match TRBD2. The CDR3 is made up of 17 amino acids. Germline V gene sequence: CDR1 MGHDK, CDR2 SYGVNS. V shed 3 bases and J 1 base; nucleotides not matched to a gene: 4. Here the CDR3 DNA reads TGTGCCAGCAGTGACCGACTAGCGGGAGTGTCCTACAATGAGCAGTTCTTC. It is translated as CASSDRLAGVSYNEQFF.

J is TRBJ1-3 and V is TRBV10-3; a possible D gene is TRBD1 (5 bases). This CDR3 has 14 amino acids. Germline V gene sequence: CDR1 ENHRY, CDR2 SYGVKD. V lost 4 bases, J lost 2 bases, and 9 bases lay in between. The chain's CDR3 is CAISAGTAGNTIYF. In nucleotides, the CDR3 is TGTGCCATCAGTGCCGGGACGGCTGGAAACACCATATATTTT.

The chain recombines TRBV6-2 or TRBV6-3 with TRBJ2-7; 8 positions match TRBD2. V dropped 6 bases and J dropped 3; count of bases not matched to a gene: 10. CDR1 MNHEY and CDR2 SVGEGT come from the germline V gene. The CDR3 sequence is 15 residues long. The CDR3 is CASRSIAGPSYEQYF. CDR3 DNA: TGTGCCAGCAGATCCATAGCGGGACCAAGCTACGAGCAGTACTTC.

This clonotype was found a few times. The chain has TRBV3-1 and TRBJ2-7; TRBD1 is a possible D gene (5 bases). This CDR3 is built from 14 residues. Germline V gene lookup returns CDR1 LGHDT and CDR2 YNNKEL (reference sequence). Deletions cut 0 bases from V and 2 bases from J, with 8 bases between. CDR3 nucleotides: TGTGCCAGCAGCCAAGAGGGCAGGGCCTACGAGCAGTACTTC. Translated, it gives CASSQEGRAYEQYF.

V usage is TRBV25-1 and J usage is TRBJ2-1, with D unclear. CDR3 length: 13 residues. The germline V and J ends were trimmed by 1 base and 4 bases, with 5 bases remaining between them. From germline, CDR1 is MGHDK and CDR2 SYGVNS. The CDR3 region is CASSEFRYNEQFF. For the CDR3, the DNA is TGTGCCAGCAGTGAATTTAGGTACAATGAGCAGTTCTTC.

This clonotype showed up just a few times. The CDR3 region has the DNA TGCAGCGTATCTCTGACTAGGACTTCCTACGAGCAGTACTTC. Translating it yields CSVSLTRTSYEQYF. This chain joins TRBV29-1 and TRBJ2-7; tentative D call: TRBD2 (6 bases). V was trimmed by 6 bases and J by 1 base, leaving 16 bases between them. The CDR3 consists of 14 residues. CDR1 is SQVTM and CDR2 is ANQGSEA in the germline V gene.

The chain has TRBV5-6 and TRBJ1-1; D not certain. This CDR3 has 12 amino acids. The V end was cut by 1 base, the J end by 6 bases, with 7 bases between. The germline gives CDR1 SGHDT, CDR2 YYEEEE. The CDR3, as DNA: TGTGCCAGCAGCTTGCGGAGGGCTGAAGCTTTCTTT. It codes for CASSLRRAEAFF.

This clonotype was seen a few times. The V gene is TRBV6-2 or TRBV6-3, the J gene TRBJ2-7; D perhaps matches TRBD2 (6 bases). The V gene's germline CDR1 is MNHEY and CDR2 SVGEGT. The V and J ends lost 8 bases and 3 bases respectively, with 11 bases between them. This CDR3 is built from 12 residues. As DNA, the CDR3 is TGTGCCAGCCGATGGGGGGACTACGAGCAGTACTTC. Its protein product is CASRWGDYEQYF.

V gene TRBV28 combines with J gene TRBJ2-7, with TRBD1 matching over 7 bases. Trimming cost V 5 bases and J 2 bases; bases outside gene matches: 6. This CDR3 region has 14 residues. The germline CDR1 and CDR2 sequences are MDHEN and SYDVKM. The CDR3 nucleotides are TGTGCCAGCAGTCGCGGACAGGCACCCTACGAGCAGTACTTC. Protein sequence: CASSRGQAPYEQYF.

In this sample, this clonotype turned up many times. The chain is built from TRBV11-2 and TRBJ2-3; 10 nucleotides match TRBD2. Trimming cost V 0 bases and J 4 bases; bases outside gene matches: 10. This CDR3 has 18 amino acids. From germline, CDR1 is SGHAT and CDR2 FQNNGV. The DNA of the CDR3 is TGTGCCAGCAGCTTAGATACCCTAGCGGGAGATAGCGCAGATACGCAGTATTTT. Its protein is CASSLDTLAGDSADTQYF.

This clonotype has a handful of counts. The chain couples TRBV7-2 to TRBJ1-2; 9 bases match TRBD1. The CDR3 consists of 15 residues. Germline V gene lookup returns CDR1 SGHTA and CDR2 FQGNSA. V lost 5 bases and J lost 4; bases outside the gene matches: 8. CDR3: CASSTRTGEAYGYTF. The CDR3, as DNA: TGTGCCAGCAGCACGCGGACAGGGGAGGCCTATGGCTACACCTTC.

The chain is built from TRBV18 and TRBJ2-1, with 7 positions matching TRBD1. The CDR3 loop spans 14 amino acids. V trimming: 2 bases; J trimming: 6 bases; junction bases outside the gene matches: 4. CDR1 KGHSH and CDR2 LQKENI come from the germline V gene. CDR3 residues: CASSPDRAINEQFF. The DNA of the CDR3 is TGTGCCAGCTCACCAGACAGGGCGATCAATGAGCAGTTCTTC.

The V gene is TRBV28, the J gene TRBJ2-7; TRBD1 matches at 8 bases. Germline-derived CDR1 and CDR2 are MDHEN and SYDVKM. The CDR3 loop spans 16 amino acids. V lost 4 bases to trimming and J lost 0 bases; unmatched junction nucleotides: 8. CDR3 protein: CASSWPTGTGSYEQYF. The CDR3 coding sequence is TGTGCCAGCAGTTGGCCCACCGGGACAGGCTCCTACGAGCAGTACTTC.

J is TRBJ2-5 and V is TRBV7-9; D gene unclear. Deletions cut 1 base from V and 1 base from J, with 10 bases between. The length of the CDR3 is 15 residues. Germline assignment: CDR1 SEHNR and CDR2 FQNEAQ (reference sequence). The CDR3 coding sequence is TGTGCCAGCAGCTTAGTGTGGCAGCCCCAAGAGACCCAGTACTTC. Protein sequence: CASSLVWQPQETQYF. Full variable domain (outside the CDR3, taken from reference TRBV7-9 and TRBJ2-5): DTGVSQNPRHKITKRGQNVTFRCDPISEHNRLYWYRQTLGQGPEFLTYFQNEAQLEKSRLLSDRFSAERPKGSFSTLEIQRTEQGDSAMYLCASSLVWQPQETQYFGPGTRLLVL.

The J gene is TRBJ2-1, the V gene TRBV13; 8 nucleotides agree with TRBD2. V was clipped by 7 bases and J by 3 bases; unmatched bases: 5. The germline CDR1 and CDR2 sequences are PRHDT and FYEKMQ (reference sequence). The CDR3 spans 14 residues. The CDR3 reads CASTAGGNYNEQFF. Here the CDR3 DNA reads TGTGCCAGCACTGCGGGAGGTAACTACAATGAGCAGTTCTTC.

V usage is TRBV20-1 and J usage is TRBJ2-5, with D perhaps TRBD2 (6 bases). The end of the DNA fits TRBJ2-1 better, so the J call may be wrong. The CDR3 sequence is 15 residues long. Germline V gene data show CDR1 as DFQATT and CDR2 as SNEGSKA (reference sequence). The CDR3 loop is CSARDPQATAGTQFF. The CDR3 region has the DNA TGCAGTGCTAGAGATCCCCAGGCCACCGCGGGGACCCAGTTCTTC.

The genes are TRBV30 and TRBJ1-2, with D tentatively TRBD1 (5 bases). CDR1 GTSNPN and CDR2 SVGIG come from the germline V gene (reference sequence). There are 12 residues in the CDR3. V shed 0 bases and J shed 8 bases, with 10 bases lying between them. CDR3 region: CAWSVMGEGYTF. The CDR3 coding sequence is TGTGCCTGGAGTGTGATGGGGGAAGGCTACACCTTC.

This clonotype was counted only a few times. The chain combines TRBV12-3 or TRBV12-4 with TRBJ2-3; D could derive from TRBD1 or TRBD2 (5 bases each). V lost 3 bases and J 10 bases, leaving 11 bases between the germline ends. The CDR3 runs to 12 residues. Here the CDR3 reads CASSLWDQAQYF. Here the CDR3 DNA reads TGTGCCAGCAGTTTGTGGGACCAAGCGCAGTATTTT.

J is TRBJ2-1 and V is TRBV9, with D maybe TRBD2 (5 bases). The V gene lost 1 base and the J gene lost 4 bases, with 21 bases spanning the gap. Germline CDR1 and CDR2: SGDLS and YYNGEE. The CDR3 extends over 18 amino acids. This CDR3 reads CASSVFPGLNIGYNEQFF. The CDR3 DNA is TGTGCCAGCAGCGTATTCCCCGGACTCAATATTGGTTACAATGAGCAGTTCTTC.

This clonotype was observed a handful of times. The chain links TRBV12-3 or TRBV12-4 to TRBJ2-3; 8 bases fit TRBD1. The CDR3 covers 16 residues. The trim removed 4 bases at V and 0 bases at J, leaving 6 bases unmatched. CDR3 amino acids: CASSSRGRGSTDTQYF. The CDR3 nucleotides are TGTGCCAGCAGTTCCAGGGGGCGGGGAAGCACAGATACGCAGTATTTT.